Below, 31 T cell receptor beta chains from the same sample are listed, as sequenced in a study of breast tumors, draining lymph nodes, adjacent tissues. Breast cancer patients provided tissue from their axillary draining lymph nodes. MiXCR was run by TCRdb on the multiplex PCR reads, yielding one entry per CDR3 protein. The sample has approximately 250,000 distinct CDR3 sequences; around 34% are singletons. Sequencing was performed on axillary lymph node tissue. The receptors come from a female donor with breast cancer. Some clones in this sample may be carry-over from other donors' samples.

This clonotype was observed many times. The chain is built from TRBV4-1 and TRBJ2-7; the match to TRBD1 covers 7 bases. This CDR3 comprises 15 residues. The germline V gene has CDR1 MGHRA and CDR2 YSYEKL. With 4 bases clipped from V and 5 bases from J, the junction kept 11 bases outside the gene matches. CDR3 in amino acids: CASSLRTGADDEQYF. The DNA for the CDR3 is TGCGCCAGCAGCCTACGCACAGGGGCCGACGACGAGCAGTACTTC.

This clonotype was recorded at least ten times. In DNA form, the CDR3 reads TGTGCCAGCAGCAATGGAGGACTAGCGTCAACTGAGCAGTTCTTC. Translated: CASSNGGLASTEQFF. V usage is TRBV9 and J usage is TRBJ2-1; 9 bases are shared with TRBD2. The CDR3 consists of 15 residues. The germline V gene has CDR1 SGDLS and CDR2 YYNGEE. After removal of 4 bases from V and 9 bases from J, the junction contained 11 bases not matched to a gene.

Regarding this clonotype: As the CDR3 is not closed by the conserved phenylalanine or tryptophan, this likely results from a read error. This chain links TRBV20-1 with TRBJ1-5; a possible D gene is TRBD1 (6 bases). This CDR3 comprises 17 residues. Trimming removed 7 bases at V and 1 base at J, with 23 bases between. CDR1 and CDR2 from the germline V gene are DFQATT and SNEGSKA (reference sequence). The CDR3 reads CSDSGAGGRVSNQPQHS. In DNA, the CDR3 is TGCAGTGATAGCGGGGCCGGGGGGCGCGTAAGCAATCAGCCCCAGCATTCT.

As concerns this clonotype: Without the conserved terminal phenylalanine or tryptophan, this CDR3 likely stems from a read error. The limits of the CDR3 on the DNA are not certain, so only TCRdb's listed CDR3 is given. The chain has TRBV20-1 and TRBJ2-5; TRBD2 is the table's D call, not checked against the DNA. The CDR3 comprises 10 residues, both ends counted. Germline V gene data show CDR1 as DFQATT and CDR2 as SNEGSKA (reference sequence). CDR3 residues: CSARDPGGTS.

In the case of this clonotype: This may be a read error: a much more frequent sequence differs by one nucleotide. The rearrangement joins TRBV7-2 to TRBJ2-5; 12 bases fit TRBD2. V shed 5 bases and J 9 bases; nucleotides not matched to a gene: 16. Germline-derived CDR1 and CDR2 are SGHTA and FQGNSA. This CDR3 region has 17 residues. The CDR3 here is CASSPLAGGPGGEPQYF. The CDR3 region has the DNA TGTGCCAGCAGCCCCCTAGCGGGGGGGCCGGGTGGTGAGCCCCAGTACTTC.

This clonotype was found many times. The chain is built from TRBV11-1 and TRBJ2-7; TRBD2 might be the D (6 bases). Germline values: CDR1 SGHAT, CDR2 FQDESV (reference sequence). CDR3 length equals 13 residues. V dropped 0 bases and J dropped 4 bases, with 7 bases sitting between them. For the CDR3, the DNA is TGTGCCAGCAGCTTAGCGGAGGGTTACGAGCAGTACTTC. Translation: CASSLAEGYEQYF.

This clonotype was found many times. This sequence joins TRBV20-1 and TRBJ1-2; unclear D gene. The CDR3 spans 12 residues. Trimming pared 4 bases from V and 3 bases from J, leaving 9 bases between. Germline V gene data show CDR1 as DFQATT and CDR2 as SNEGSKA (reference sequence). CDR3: CSATKVDYGYTF. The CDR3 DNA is TGCAGTGCTACCAAAGTAGACTATGGCTACACCTTC.

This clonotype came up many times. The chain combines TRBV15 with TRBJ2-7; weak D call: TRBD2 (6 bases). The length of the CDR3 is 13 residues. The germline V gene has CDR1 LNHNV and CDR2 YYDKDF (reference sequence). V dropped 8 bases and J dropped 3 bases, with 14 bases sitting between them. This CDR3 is CATSGEPYYEQYF. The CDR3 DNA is TGTGCCACCTCGGGGGAGCCCTACTACGAGCAGTACTTC. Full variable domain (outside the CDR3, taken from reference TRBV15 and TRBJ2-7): DAMVIQNPRYQVTQFGKPVTLSCSQTLNHNVMYWYQQKSSQAPKLLFHYYDKDFNNEADTPDNFQSRRPNTSFCFLDIRSPGLGDTAMYLCATSGEPYYEQYFGPGTRLTVT.

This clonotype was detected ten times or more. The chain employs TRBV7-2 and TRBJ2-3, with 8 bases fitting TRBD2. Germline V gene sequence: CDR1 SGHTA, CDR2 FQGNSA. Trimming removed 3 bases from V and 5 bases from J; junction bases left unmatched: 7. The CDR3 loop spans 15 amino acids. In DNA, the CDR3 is TGTGCCAGCAGCTTCGGGGGGGCCCGCAAAGATACGCAGTATTTT. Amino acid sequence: CASSFGGARKDTQYF.

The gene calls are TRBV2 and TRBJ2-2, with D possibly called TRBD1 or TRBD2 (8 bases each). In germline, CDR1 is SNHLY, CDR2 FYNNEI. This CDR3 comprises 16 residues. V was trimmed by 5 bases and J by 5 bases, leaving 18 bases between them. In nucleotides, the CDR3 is TGTGCCAGCAGTTACAGGGGGACTAGAGGTACCGGGGAGCTGTTTTTT. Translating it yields CASSYRGTRGTGELFF.

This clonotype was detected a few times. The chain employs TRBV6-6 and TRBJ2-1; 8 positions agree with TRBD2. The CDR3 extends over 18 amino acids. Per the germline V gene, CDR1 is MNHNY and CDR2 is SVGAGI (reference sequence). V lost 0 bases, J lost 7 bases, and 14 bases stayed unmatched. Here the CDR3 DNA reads TGTGCCAGCAGTTACTCTGCCGGGAGGGCCCGGGGGAATAATGAGCAGTTCTTC. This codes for CASSYSAGRARGNNEQFF.

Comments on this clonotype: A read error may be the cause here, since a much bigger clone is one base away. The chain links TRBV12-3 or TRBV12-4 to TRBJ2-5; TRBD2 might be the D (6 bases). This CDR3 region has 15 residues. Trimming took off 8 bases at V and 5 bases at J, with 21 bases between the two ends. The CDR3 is CASVNGPGVWETQYF. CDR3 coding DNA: TGTGCCAGCGTGAACGGGCCGGGAGTATGGGAGACCCAGTACTTC.

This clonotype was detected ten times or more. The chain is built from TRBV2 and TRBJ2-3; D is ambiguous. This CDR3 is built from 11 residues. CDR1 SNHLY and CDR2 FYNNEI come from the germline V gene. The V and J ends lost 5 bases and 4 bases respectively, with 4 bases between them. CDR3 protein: CASSRADTQYF. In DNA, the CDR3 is TGTGCCAGCAGTCGGGCAGATACGCAGTATTTT.

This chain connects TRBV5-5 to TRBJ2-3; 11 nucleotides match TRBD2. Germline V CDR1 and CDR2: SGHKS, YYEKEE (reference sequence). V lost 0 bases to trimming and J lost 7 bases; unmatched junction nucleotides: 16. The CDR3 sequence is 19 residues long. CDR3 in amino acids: CASSLARLAGMGNMNTQYF. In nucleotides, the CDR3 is TGTGCCAGCAGCTTGGCGAGACTAGCGGGAATGGGCAATATGAATACGCAGTATTTT.

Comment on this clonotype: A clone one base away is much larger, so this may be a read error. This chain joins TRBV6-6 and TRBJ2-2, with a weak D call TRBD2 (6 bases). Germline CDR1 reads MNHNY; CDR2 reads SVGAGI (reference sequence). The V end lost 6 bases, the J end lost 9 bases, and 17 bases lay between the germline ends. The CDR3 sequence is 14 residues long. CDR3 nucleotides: TGTGCCAGCAGGGGGGGTATTAGGACCCGGGAGCTGTTTTTT. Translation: CASRGGIRTRELFF.

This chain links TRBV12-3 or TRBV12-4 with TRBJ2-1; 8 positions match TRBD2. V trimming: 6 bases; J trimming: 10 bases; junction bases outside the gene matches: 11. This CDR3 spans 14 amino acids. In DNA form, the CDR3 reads TGTGCCAGCAGCGTTGCGCGGGGGGCGCAGGAGCAGTTCTTC. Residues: CASSVARGAQEQFF.

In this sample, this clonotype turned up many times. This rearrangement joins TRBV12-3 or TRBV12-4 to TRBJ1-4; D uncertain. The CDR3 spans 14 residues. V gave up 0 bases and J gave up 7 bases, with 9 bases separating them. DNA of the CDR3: TGTGCCAGCAGTTTAGCGACTCCAACTGAAAAACTGTTTTTT. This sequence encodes CASSLATPTEKLFF.

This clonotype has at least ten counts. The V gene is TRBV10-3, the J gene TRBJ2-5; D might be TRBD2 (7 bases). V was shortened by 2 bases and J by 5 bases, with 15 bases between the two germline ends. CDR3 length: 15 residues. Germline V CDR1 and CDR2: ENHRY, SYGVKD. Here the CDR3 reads CAISERRGPGETQYF. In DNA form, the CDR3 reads TGTGCCATCAGTGAGCGGCGGGGGCCCGGGGAGACCCAGTACTTC.

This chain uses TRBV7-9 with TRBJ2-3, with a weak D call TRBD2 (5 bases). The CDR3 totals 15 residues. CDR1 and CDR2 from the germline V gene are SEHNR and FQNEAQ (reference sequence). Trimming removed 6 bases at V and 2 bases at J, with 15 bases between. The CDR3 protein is CASRGLLGDTDTQYF. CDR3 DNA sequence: TGTGCCAGCAGAGGCTTACTGGGAGACACAGATACGCAGTATTTT.

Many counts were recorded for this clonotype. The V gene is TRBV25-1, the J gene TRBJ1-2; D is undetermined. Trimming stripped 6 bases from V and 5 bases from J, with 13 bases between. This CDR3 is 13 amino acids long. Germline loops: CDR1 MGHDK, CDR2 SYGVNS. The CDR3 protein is CASSPTLGYGYTF. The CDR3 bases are TGTGCCAGCAGCCCCACCCTCGGGTATGGCTACACCTTC.

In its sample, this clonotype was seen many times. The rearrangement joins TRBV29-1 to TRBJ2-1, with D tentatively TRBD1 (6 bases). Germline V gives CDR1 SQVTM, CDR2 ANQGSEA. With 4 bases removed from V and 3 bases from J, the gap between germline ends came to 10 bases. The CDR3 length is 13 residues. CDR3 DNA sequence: TGCAGCGTTGTCAGGGGCAACTACAATGAGCAGTTCTTC. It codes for CSVVRGNYNEQFF.

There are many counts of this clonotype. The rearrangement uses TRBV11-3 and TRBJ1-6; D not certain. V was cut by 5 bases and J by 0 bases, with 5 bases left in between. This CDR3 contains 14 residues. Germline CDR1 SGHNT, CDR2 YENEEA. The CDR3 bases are TGTGCCAGCAGCCCGAGCTCCTATAATTCACCCCTCCACTTT. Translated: CASSPSSYNSPLHF.

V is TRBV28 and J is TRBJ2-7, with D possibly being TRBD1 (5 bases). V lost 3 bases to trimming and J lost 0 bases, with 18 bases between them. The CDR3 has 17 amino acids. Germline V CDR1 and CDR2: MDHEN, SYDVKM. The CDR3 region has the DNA TGTGCCAGCAGTTTCGGCTGGGTAGGAAGGGGCTCCTACGAGCAGTACTTC. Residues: CASSFGWVGRGSYEQYF.

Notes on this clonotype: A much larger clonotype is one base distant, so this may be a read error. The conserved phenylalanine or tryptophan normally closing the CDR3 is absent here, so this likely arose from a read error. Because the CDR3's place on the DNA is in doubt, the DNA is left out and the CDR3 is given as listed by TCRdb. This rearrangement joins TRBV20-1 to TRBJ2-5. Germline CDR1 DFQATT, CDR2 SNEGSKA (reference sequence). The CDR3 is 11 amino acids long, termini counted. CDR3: CSARAVETQSL.

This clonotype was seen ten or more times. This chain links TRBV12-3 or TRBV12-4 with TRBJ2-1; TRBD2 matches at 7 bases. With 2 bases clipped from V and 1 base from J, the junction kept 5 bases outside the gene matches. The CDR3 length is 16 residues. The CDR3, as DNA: TGTGCCAGCAGTTTATGGGCTAGCGGTTCCTACAATGAGCAGTTCTTC. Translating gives CASSLWASGSYNEQFF.

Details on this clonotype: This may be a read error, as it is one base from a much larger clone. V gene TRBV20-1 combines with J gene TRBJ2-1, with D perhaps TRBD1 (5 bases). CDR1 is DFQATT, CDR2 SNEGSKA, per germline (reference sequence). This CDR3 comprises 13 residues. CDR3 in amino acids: CSARSGNYHEQFF. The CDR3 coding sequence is TGCAGTGCTCGATCAGGGAACTACCATGAGCAGTTCTTC.

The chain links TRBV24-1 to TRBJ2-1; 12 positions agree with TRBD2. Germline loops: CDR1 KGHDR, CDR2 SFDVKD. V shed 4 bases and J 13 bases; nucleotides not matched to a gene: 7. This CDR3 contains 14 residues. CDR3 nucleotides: TGTGCCACCAGTGACCGGACTAGCGGGACACTACAGTTCTTC. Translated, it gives CATSDRTSGTLQFF.

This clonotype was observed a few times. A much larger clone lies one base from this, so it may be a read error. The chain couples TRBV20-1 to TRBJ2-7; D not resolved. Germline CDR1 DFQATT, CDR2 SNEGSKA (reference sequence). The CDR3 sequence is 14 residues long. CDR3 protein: CSARGWSSSSEQYF. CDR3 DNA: TGCAGTGCTAGAGGGTGGAGCTCCTCCTCCGAGCAGTACTTC.

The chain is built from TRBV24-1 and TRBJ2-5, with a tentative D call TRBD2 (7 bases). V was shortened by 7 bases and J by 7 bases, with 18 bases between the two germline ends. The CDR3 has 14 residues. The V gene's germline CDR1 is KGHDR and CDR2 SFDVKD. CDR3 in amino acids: CATRGGPGTATQYF. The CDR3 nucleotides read TGTGCCACCAGGGGGGGGCCCGGGACCGCGACCCAGTACTTC.

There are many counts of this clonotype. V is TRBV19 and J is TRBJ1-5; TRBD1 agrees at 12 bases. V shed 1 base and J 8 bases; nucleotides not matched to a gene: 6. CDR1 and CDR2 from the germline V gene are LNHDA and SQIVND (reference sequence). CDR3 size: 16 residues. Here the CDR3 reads CASSIVPGQGAKPQHF. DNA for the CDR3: TGTGCCAGTAGTATAGTCCCGGGACAGGGGGCGAAGCCCCAGCATTTT. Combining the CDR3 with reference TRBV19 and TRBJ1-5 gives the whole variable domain DGGITQSPKYLFRKEGQNVTLSCEQNLNHDAMYWYRQDPGQGLRLIYYSQIVNDFQKGDIAEGYSVSREKKESFPLTVTSAQKNPTAFYLCASSIVPGQGAKPQHFGDGTRLSIL.

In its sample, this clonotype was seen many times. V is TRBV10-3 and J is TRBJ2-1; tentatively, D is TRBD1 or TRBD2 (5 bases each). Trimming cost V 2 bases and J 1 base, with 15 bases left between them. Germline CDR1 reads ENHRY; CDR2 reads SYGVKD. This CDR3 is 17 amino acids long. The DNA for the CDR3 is TGTGCCATCAGTGAGGAGGGGCTTTCCTATTCCTACAATGAGCAGTTCTTC. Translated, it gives CAISEEGLSYSYNEQFF.